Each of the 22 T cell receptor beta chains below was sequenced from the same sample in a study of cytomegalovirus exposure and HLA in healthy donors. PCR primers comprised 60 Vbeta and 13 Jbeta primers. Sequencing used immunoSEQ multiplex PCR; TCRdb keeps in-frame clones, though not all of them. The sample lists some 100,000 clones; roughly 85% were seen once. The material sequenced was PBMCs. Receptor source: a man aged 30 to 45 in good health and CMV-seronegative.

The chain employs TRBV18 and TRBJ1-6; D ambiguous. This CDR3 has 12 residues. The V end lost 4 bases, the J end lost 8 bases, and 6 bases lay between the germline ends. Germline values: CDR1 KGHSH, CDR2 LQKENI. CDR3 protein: CASSQSDSPLHF. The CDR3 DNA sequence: TGTGCCAGCTCACAAAGCGATTCACCCCTCCACTTT.

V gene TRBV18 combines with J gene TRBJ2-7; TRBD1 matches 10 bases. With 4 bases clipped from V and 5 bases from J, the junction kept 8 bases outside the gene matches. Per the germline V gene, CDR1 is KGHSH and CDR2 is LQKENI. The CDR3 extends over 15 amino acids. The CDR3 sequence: CASSHPGQGLHEQYF. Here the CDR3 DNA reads TGTGCCAGCTCACACCCGGGACAGGGGCTGCACGAGCAGTACTTC.

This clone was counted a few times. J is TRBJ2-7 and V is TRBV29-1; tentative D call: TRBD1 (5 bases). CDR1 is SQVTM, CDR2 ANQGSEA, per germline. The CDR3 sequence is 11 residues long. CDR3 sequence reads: CNWAGFYEQYF. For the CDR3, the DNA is TGCAACTGGGCAGGGTTCTACGAGCAGTACTTC.

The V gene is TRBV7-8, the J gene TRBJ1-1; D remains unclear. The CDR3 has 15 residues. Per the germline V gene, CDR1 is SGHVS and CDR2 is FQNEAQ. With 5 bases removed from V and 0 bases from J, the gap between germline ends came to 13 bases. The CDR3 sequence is CASSPRGSMNTEAFF. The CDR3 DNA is TGTGCCAGCAGCCCCCGTGGGAGTATGAACACTGAAGCTTTCTTT.

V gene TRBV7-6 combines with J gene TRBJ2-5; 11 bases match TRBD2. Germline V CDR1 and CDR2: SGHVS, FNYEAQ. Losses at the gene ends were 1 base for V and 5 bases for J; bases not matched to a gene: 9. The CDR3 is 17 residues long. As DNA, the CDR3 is TGTGCCAGCAGCTTAGGACTAGCGGGAAACTCTCGGGAGACCCAGTACTTC. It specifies CASSLGLAGNSRETQYF.

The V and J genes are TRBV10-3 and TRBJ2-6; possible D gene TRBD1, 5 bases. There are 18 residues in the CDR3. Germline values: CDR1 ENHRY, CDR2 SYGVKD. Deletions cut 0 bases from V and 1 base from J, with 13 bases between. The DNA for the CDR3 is TGTGCCATCAGTGAGTCCCGGACAACCCTATCTGGGGCCAACGTCCTGACTTTC. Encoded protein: CAISESRTTLSGANVLTF.

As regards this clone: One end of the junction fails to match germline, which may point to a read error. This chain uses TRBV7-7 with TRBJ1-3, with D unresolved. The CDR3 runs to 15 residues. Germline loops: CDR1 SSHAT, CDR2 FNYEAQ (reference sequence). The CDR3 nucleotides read TGTGCTAGCAGCTTCTTGGCCCTCGCTGGAAACACCATATATTTT. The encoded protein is CASSFLALAGNTIYF.

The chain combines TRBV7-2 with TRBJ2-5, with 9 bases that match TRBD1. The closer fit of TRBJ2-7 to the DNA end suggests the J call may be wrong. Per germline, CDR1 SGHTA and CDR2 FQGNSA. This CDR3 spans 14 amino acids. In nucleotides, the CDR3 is TGTGCCAGCAGCCAAAACAGGGGGCGGGGCGAGCAGTACTTC. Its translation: CASSQNRGRGEQYF.

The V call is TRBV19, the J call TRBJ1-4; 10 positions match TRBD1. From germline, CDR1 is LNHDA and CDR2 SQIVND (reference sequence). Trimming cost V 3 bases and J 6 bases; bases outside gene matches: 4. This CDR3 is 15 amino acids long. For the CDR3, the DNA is TGTGCCAGTAGTATCCCGGGACAGGGGTATGAAAAACTGTTTTTT. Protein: CASSIPGQGYEKLFF.

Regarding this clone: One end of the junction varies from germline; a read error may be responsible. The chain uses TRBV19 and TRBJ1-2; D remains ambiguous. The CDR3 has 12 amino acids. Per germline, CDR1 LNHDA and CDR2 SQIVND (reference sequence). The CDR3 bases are TGTGCTAGTAGTACATCCCCGGTAGGCTACACCTTC. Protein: CASSTSPVGYTF.

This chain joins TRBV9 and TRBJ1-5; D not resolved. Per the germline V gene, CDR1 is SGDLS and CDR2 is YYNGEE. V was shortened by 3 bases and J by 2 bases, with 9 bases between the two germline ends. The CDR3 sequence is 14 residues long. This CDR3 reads CASSDSIRNQPQHF. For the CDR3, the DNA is TGTGCCAGCAGCGACAGTATCCGCAATCAGCCCCAGCATTTT.

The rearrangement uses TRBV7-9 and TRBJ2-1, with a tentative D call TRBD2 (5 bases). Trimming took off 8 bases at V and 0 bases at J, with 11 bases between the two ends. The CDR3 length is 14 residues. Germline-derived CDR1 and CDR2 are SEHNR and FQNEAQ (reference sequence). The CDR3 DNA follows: TGTGCCAGCTATGAGGGTAGCTCCTACAATGAGCAGTTCTTC. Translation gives CASYEGSSYNEQFF.

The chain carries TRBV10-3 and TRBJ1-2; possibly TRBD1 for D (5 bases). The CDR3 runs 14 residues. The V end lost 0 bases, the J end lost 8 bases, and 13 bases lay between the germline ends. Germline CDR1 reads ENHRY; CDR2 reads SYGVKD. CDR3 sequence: CAISESGVLAGYTF. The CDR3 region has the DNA TGTGCCATCAGTGAGTCAGGGGTGTTGGCGGGCTACACCTTC.

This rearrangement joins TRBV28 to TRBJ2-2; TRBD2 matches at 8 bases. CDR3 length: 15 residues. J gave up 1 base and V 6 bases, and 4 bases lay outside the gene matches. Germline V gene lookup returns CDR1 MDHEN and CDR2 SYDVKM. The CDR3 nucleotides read TGTGCCAGCAGCACTAGCGGAGGGAACACCGGGGAGCTGTTTTTT. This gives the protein CASSTSGGNTGELFF.

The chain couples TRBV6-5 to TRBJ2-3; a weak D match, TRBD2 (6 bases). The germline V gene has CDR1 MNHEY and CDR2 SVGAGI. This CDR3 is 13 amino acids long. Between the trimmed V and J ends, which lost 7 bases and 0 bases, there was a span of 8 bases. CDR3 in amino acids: CASKRGSTDTQYF. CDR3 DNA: TGTGCCAGCAAACGGGGGAGCACAGATACGCAGTATTTT.

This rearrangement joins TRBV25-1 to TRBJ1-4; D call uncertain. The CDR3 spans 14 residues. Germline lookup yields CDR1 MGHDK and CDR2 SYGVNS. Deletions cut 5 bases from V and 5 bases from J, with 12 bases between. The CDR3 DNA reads TGTGCCAGCAGTCCACGTGGCTTGAATGAAAAACTGTTTTTT. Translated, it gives CASSPRGLNEKLFF.

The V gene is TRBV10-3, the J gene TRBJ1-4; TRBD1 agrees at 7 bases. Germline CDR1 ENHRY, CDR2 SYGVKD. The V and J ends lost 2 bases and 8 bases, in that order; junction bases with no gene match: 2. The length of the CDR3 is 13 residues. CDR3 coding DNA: TGTGCCATCAGTGAGCAGGGGGGCGAAAAACTGTTTTTT. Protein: CAISEQGGEKLFF.

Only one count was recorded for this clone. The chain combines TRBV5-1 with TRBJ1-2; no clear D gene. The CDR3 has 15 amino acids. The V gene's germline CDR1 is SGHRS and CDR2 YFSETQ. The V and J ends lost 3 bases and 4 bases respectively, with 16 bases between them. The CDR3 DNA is TGCGCCAGCAGCTCGACTCTCGACGGACTCTATGGCTACACCTTC. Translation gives CASSSTLDGLYGYTF. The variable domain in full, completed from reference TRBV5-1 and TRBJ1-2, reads KAGVTQTPRYLIKTRGQQVTLSCSPISGHRSVSWYQQTPGQGLQFLFEYFSETQRNKGNFPGRFSGRQFSNSRSEMNVSTLELGDSALYLCASSSTLDGLYGYTFGSGTRLTVV.

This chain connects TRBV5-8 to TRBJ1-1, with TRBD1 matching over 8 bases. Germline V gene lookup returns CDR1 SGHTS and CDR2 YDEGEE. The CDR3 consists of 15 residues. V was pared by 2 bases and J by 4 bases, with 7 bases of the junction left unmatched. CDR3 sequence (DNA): TGTGCCAGCAGCTTTCAGGGGGCGTGGGGCACTGAAGCTTTCTTT. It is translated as CASSFQGAWGTEAFF.

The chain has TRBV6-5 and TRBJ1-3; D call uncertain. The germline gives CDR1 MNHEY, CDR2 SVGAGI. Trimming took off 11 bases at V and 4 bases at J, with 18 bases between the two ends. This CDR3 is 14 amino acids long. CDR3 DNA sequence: TGTGCCGTTGAGGGCGGTGGGCTCGGAAACACCATATATTTT. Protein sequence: CAVEGGGLGNTIYF.

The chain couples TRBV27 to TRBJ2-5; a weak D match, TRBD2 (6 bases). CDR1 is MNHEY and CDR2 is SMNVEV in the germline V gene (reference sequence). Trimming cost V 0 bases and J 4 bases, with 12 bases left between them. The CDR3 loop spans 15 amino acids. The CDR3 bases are TGTGCCAGCAGTTTATCGGGGGACTGGAGAGAGACCCAGTACTTC. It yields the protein CASSLSGDWRETQYF.

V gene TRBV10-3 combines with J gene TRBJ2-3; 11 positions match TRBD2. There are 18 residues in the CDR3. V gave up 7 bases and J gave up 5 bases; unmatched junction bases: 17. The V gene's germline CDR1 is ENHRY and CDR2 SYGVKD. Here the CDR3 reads CAINTPTSGGDRRDTQYF. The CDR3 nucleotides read TGTGCCATCAATACACCTACTAGCGGGGGTGATAGAAGAGATACGCAGTATTTT.